Listed here are 19 T cell receptor beta chains from one sample, sequenced in a study of blood T cell repertoires in COVID-19 (dated by TCRdb to about 2020). The library was obtained by the immunoSEQ multiplex PCR assay. The immuneACCESS repertoire file appears here via TCRdb, limited to in-frame rearrangements. These files lack a portion of the clones; in checked studies, under half of the deficit traces to unresolved V genes, and the cause of the others is not known. The sample table records 75,000 to 85,000 clones; 88% of these occur just once. The ten largest clones add up to roughly 5% of the sample. The sequencing sample was made of peripheral blood. The receptors were gathered from a man in his fifties with active COVID-19.

In DNA, the CDR3 is TGTGCCAGCAGCTTAGAAACAGGGGCCACCGGGGAGCTGTTTTTT. It specifies CASSLETGATGELFF. The chain couples TRBV11-3 to TRBJ2-2; 7 bases fit TRBD1. Germline CDR1 is SGHNT and CDR2 is YENEEA. There are 15 residues in the CDR3. V shed 0 bases, J shed 4 bases, and the junction held 2 bases outside the gene matches.

The genes are TRBV27 and TRBJ2-7; D is perhaps TRBD2 (7 bases). The V gene lost 3 bases and the J gene lost 2 bases, with 8 bases spanning the gap. This CDR3 spans 13 amino acids. Germline V lookup: CDR1 MNHEY, CDR2 SMNVEV (reference sequence). CDR3 sequence (DNA): TGTGCCAGCAGTTTGGGGGGGCCCTACGAGCAGTACTTC. Translating it yields CASSLGGPYEQYF.

DNA of the CDR3: TGTGCCAGCAGCTTAGCGGAAAGGGGAAGCCAGTACTTC. Translation gives CASSLAERGSQYF. The chain combines TRBV11-1 with TRBJ2-5, with D perhaps matching TRBD1 (5 bases). This CDR3 has 13 residues. Germline assignment: CDR1 SGHAT and CDR2 FQDESV (reference sequence). Trimming cost V 0 bases and J 10 bases, with 12 bases left between them.

The chain combines TRBV11-2 with TRBJ2-7; a possible D gene is TRBD1 (7 bases). In germline, CDR1 is SGHAT, CDR2 FQNNGV. The V and J ends lost 4 bases and 6 bases respectively, with 16 bases between them. The CDR3 contains 14 residues. In nucleotides, the CDR3 is TGTGCCAGCAGCTCCCCTGGAGGGGGCGGCGAGCAGTACTTC. Translating it yields CASSSPGGGGEQYF.

This chain links TRBV11-1 with TRBJ2-2, with D possibly being TRBD1 (5 bases). The CDR3 loop spans 15 amino acids. V was pared by 1 base and J by 0 bases, with 6 bases between. The germline V gene has CDR1 SGHAT and CDR2 FQDESV (reference sequence). The CDR3 DNA reads TGTGCCAGCAGCTTAGAGGACACGAACACCGGGGAGCTGTTTTTT. It codes for CASSLEDTNTGELFF.

This clone showed up just a few times. The chain links TRBV7-3 to TRBJ2-1; TRBD2 aligns across 9 bases. With V trimmed by 3 bases and J by 7 bases, 7 bases remained unmatched. Germline loops: CDR1 SGHTA, CDR2 FQGTGA. CDR3 length: 15 amino acids. The CDR3 DNA sequence: TGTGCCAGCAGCTTCTTAGCGGGAGTTGGGAATGAGCAGTTCTTC. Residues: CASSFLAGVGNEQFF.

The chain joins TRBV19 to TRBJ2-2; TRBD2 matches at 10 bases. Unmatched junction bases numbered 3, after V lost 5 bases and J lost 0 bases. The CDR3 has 16 residues. The germline V gene encodes CDR1 LNHDA and CDR2 SQIVND (reference sequence). The CDR3 is CASSLGLAANTGELFF. The CDR3 DNA is TGTGCCAGTAGTCTCGGACTAGCGGCGAACACCGGGGAGCTGTTTTTT.

This chain links TRBV2 with TRBJ2-1; 7 nucleotides align to TRBD1. Germline V CDR1 and CDR2: SNHLY, FYNNEI. CDR3 length: 13 amino acids. Trimming cost V 5 bases and J 6 bases; bases outside gene matches: 4. The CDR3 bases are TGTGCCAGCAGTTGGACAGGCGTCAATGAGCAGTTCTTC. Translating it yields CASSWTGVNEQFF. Full variable domain (outside the CDR3, taken from reference TRBV2 and TRBJ2-1): EPEVTQTPSHQVTQMGQEVILRCVPISNHLYFYWYRQILGQKVEFLVSFYNNEISEKSEIFDDQFSVERPDGSNFTLKIRSTKLEDSAMYFCASSWTGVNEQFFGPGTRLTVL.

The V call is TRBV27, the J call TRBJ2-5, with 13 bases lining up with TRBD2. This CDR3 has 17 amino acids. V lost 6 bases, J lost 5 bases, and 12 bases stayed unmatched. Germline V gene sequence: CDR1 MNHEY, CDR2 SMNVEV (reference sequence). The CDR3 DNA reads TGTGCCAGCAGAGGACTCGGGACTAGCGGGGAGTGGGAGACCCAGTACTTC. It specifies CASRGLGTSGEWETQYF.

The chain has TRBV10-1 and TRBJ1-3; the match to TRBD1 covers 12 bases. The length of the CDR3 is 18 residues. Losses at the gene ends were 4 bases for V and 0 bases for J; bases not matched to a gene: 7. Looked up from germline, CDR1 is WNHNN and CDR2 is SYGVQD (reference sequence). The CDR3 is CASSAGQGARFSGNTIYF. CDR3 bases: TGCGCCAGCAGTGCGGGACAGGGGGCTCGCTTCTCTGGAAACACCATATATTTT.

CDR3 sequence (DNA): TGTGCCAGCACCACCCATTTCAGTAATGAGCAGTTCTTC. It encodes CASTTHFSNEQFF. The chain combines TRBV27 with TRBJ2-1, with D unclear. The V gene's germline CDR1 is MNHEY and CDR2 SMNVEV (reference sequence). The CDR3 consists of 13 residues. V lost 7 bases to trimming and J lost 7 bases, with 14 bases between them.

This clone occurred once. The V call is TRBV10-3, the J call TRBJ1-4; D is unresolved. The V and J ends lost 2 bases and 10 bases respectively, with 17 bases between them. Germline values: CDR1 ENHRY, CDR2 SYGVKD. There are 15 residues in the CDR3. In nucleotides, the CDR3 is TGTGCCATCAGTGAGGTAGTGACTGCGGGAGGAAAACTGTTTTTT. Amino acids: CAISEVVTAGGKLFF.

The chain recombines TRBV18 with TRBJ1-6, with D maybe TRBD1 (6 bases). V lost 9 bases and J lost 7, with 19 bases in between. This CDR3 contains 15 residues. Germline CDR1 reads KGHSH; CDR2 reads LQKENI. This chain's CDR3 is CASRTAGQRNSPLHF. The CDR3, as DNA: TGTGCCAGTCGTACCGCCGGACAGCGCAATTCACCCCTCCACTTT.

The rearrangement links TRBV7-2 to TRBJ2-1; no clear D gene. V dropped 6 bases and J dropped 7 bases, with 10 bases sitting between them. CDR3 length: 12 residues. The germline CDR1 and CDR2 sequences are SGHTA and FQGNSA. This chain's CDR3 is CASSSMANEQFF. The CDR3 DNA follows: TGTGCCAGCAGTTCCATGGCTAATGAGCAGTTCTTC.

The J gene is TRBJ2-7, the V gene TRBV20-1; the D gene is possibly TRBD2 (6 bases). The CDR3 sequence is 15 residues long. V gave up 6 bases and J gave up 0 bases, with 18 bases separating them. The germline CDR1 and CDR2 sequences are DFQATT and SNEGSKA (reference sequence). Here the CDR3 reads CSASKGLQGSYEQYF. Written as DNA, the CDR3 is TGCAGTGCCAGTAAGGGACTCCAAGGCTCCTACGAGCAGTACTTC.

The rearrangement links TRBV19 to TRBJ2-1; TRBD2 aligns across 16 bases. Germline V gives CDR1 LNHDA, CDR2 SQIVND (reference sequence). There are 17 residues in the CDR3. After removal of 5 bases from V and 6 bases from J, the junction contained 7 bases not matched to a gene. Here the CDR3 reads CASSGTSGRASFNEQFF. As DNA, the CDR3 is TGTGCCAGTAGTGGGACTAGCGGGAGGGCCAGTTTCAATGAGCAGTTCTTC.

The chain is built from TRBV5-1 and TRBJ2-5, with D possibly being TRBD2 (5 bases). This CDR3 has 14 amino acids. Trimming shortened V by 2 bases and J by 1 base, and 9 bases separated the two germline ends. Germline V gene data show CDR1 as SGHRS and CDR2 as YFSETQ. For the CDR3, the DNA is TGCGCCAGCAGCTTAGGTCTAGCCCAAGAGACCCAGTACTTC. Protein product: CASSLGLAQETQYF.

The chain uses TRBV5-6 and TRBJ1-2; D not certain. CDR1 and CDR2 from the germline V gene are SGHDT and YYEEEE. Trimming stripped 4 bases from V and 4 bases from J, with 17 bases between. CDR3 size: 15 residues. The DNA for the CDR3 is TGTGCCAGCAGCACCCAGGCGGGGTCGGGCTATGGCTACACCTTC. It translates to CASSTQAGSGYGYTF.

The chain couples TRBV15 to TRBJ1-3; 7 nucleotides line up with TRBD1. CDR1 and CDR2 (germline): LNHNV, YYDKDF (reference sequence). The trim removed 1 base at V and 2 bases at J, leaving 2 bases unmatched. The CDR3 length is 15 residues. In nucleotides, the CDR3 is TGTGCCACCAGCAGAGTGCAGGGGGCTGGAAACACCATATATTTT. Its translation: CATSRVQGAGNTIYF. Combining the CDR3 with reference TRBV15 and TRBJ1-3 gives the whole variable domain DAMVIQNPRYQVTQFGKPVTLSCSQTLNHNVMYWYQQKSSQAPKLLFHYYDKDFNNEADTPDNFQSRRPNTSFCFLDIRSPGLGDTAMYLCATSRVQGAGNTIYFGEGSWLTVV.